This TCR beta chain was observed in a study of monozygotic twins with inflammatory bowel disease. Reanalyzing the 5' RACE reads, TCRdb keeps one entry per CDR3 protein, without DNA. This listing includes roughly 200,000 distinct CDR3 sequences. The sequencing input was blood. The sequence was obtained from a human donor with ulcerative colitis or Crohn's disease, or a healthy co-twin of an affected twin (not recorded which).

The CDR3 sequence is CASSLGSTGTYEQYF. The V call is TRBV5-1, the J call TRBJ2-7; checking the TCRdb D call of TRBD1 is not possible without DNA. Looked up from germline, CDR1 is SGHRS and CDR2 is YFSETQ. The CDR3 sequence is 15 residues long.